The clone carrying this T cell receptor beta chain was recorded only once. No antigen is known for it. An input of about 0.45 to 1 ug of RNA was subjected to reverse transcription using random hexamers. TCRdb reprocessed the immunoSEQ multiplex PCR reads with MiXCR, giving one entry per CDR3 protein. The profile shows roughly 200,000 distinct CDR3 sequences, 90% to 95% of them singletons. The data derive from a study of CD8 T cells in Susac syndrome. Study observations and caveats: Regarding the TCR sequencing and HLA analysis, the study admitted that a relatively small number of individuals were involved.

The T cells that were sequenced for TCR beta were CD8+ and CD4+ cells from blood. The CDR3 is 13 residues long. In germline, CDR1 is SEHNR, CDR2 FQNEAQ (reference sequence). V lost 6 bases and J lost 10, with 18 bases in between. The rearrangement joins TRBV7-9 to TRBJ1-1, with D possibly TRBD1 on 6 matching bases. Sequences were obtained from CD4+ T cells from PBMCs. The source of this sequence is a human donor in good health. The CDR3 sequence: CASRFELTGSAFF. The CDR3 DNA reads TGTGCCAGCAGGTTCGAACTCACAGGGTCAGCTTTCTTT.